Each of the 18 T cell receptor beta chains below was sequenced from the same sample in a study of shared clonotypes between healthy human individuals. The protocol was immunoSEQ multiplex PCR, while the TCRdb copy is restricted to in-frame clones and leaves out a portion. The table has under 1,100,000 clones, 75% to 85% seen once. Sequencing was carried out using memory CD4+ T cells from PBMCs. Subset defined: CD45RA-negative fraction. These receptors all stem from a man between 18 and 29 years old in good health. Some clones in this sample may be carry-over from other donors' samples.

The V gene is TRBV6-5, the J gene TRBJ1-1, with D possibly matching TRBD1 (5 bases). CDR1 is MNHEY, CDR2 SVGAGI, per germline. There are 15 residues in the CDR3. The ends were cut back, 0 bases at V and 3 bases at J, with 11 bases in the middle. CDR3 protein: CASSYSGRVDTEAFF. In DNA, the CDR3 is TGTGCCAGCAGTTACTCCGGCAGGGTGGACACTGAAGCTTTCTTT.

CDR3 nucleotides: TGTGCCAGCAGCTTAGGCGGTTTGTGGGGCACCGGGGAGCTGTTTTTT. Translation gives CASSLGGLWGTGELFF. The gene calls are TRBV7-9 and TRBJ2-2; D unresolved. Trimming removed 1 base at V and 4 bases at J, with 13 bases between. Germline CDR1 and CDR2: SEHNR and FQNEAQ (reference sequence). The CDR3 covers 16 residues.

The rearrangement uses TRBV27 and TRBJ1-3; D may be TRBD1 (5 bases). The V and J ends lost 0 bases and 2 bases respectively, with 11 bases between them. The CDR3 runs 16 residues. Germline lookup yields CDR1 MNHEY and CDR2 SMNVEV (reference sequence). CDR3 region: CASSLSPGLAGNTIYF. CDR3 DNA: TGTGCCAGCAGTTTATCCCCAGGGCTTGCTGGAAACACCATATATTTT.

This chain connects TRBV29-1 to TRBJ2-7; possibly TRBD1 for D (7 bases). The V gene's germline CDR1 is SQVTM and CDR2 ANQGSEA. The germline V and J ends were trimmed by 1 base and 6 bases, with 13 bases remaining between them. This CDR3 comprises 13 residues. The chain's CDR3 is CSVEGRGRGEQYF. CDR3 coding DNA: TGCAGCGTTGAAGGGAGGGGGCGAGGCGAGCAGTACTTC.

V usage is TRBV7-6 and J usage is TRBJ2-2; D may be TRBD2 (6 bases). Trimming stripped 2 bases from V and 1 base from J, with 11 bases between. Germline V gene sequence: CDR1 SGHVS, CDR2 FNYEAQ. The CDR3 covers 16 residues. The CDR3 DNA sequence: TGTGCCAGCAGCTTATTTAGCGGAGGGAACACCGGGGAGCTGTTTTTT. Translated, it gives CASSLFSGGNTGELFF.

This chain uses TRBV16 with TRBJ2-6, with a tentative D call TRBD2 (6 bases). Germline values: CDR1 KGHSY, CDR2 FQNENV. Trimming left V 3 bases short and J 0 bases short, with 6 bases between. The CDR3 loop spans 15 amino acids. CDR3 region: CASSQGGSGANVLTF. CDR3 DNA sequence: TGTGCCAGCAGCCAGGGGGGCTCTGGGGCCAACGTCCTGACTTTC.

The chain uses TRBV7-9 and TRBJ2-1; perhaps TRBD2 as D (6 bases). Trimming cost V 1 base and J 3 bases, with 13 bases left between them. The CDR3 length is 16 residues. The germline CDR1 and CDR2 sequences are SEHNR and FQNEAQ (reference sequence). DNA of the CDR3: TGTGCCAGCAGCTTAGGAAGGGAGGCAGGCTACAATGAGCAGTTCTTC. It yields the protein CASSLGREAGYNEQFF.

V and J are TRBV2 and TRBJ2-1, with 8 nucleotides matching TRBD2. CDR3 length: 16 residues. Germline V gene lookup returns CDR1 SNHLY and CDR2 FYNNEI. V gave up 6 bases and J gave up 8 bases; unmatched junction bases: 15. CDR3 region: CASRTLKREYGDEQFF. CDR3 coding DNA: TGTGCCAGCAGGACGCTAAAGCGGGAGTATGGAGATGAGCAGTTCTTC.

This clone was picked up a small number of times. J is TRBJ1-5 and V is TRBV28; D gene ambiguous. The CDR3 has 12 amino acids. Germline V lookup: CDR1 MDHEN, CDR2 SYDVKM. V was shortened by 7 bases and J by 6 bases, with 10 bases between the two germline ends. This CDR3 is CASTQRSQPQHF. The CDR3 nucleotides are TGTGCCAGCACCCAAAGGAGTCAGCCCCAGCATTTT.

The chain couples TRBV5-1 to TRBJ2-2; D remains unclear. V was shortened by 5 bases and J by 3 bases, with 11 bases between the two germline ends. Germline CDR1 reads SGHRS; CDR2 reads YFSETQ. The length of the CDR3 is 14 residues. DNA for the CDR3: TGCGCCAGCAGTATGGAGTTGTACACCGGGGAGCTGTTTTTT. It specifies CASSMELYTGELFF.

The rearrangement links TRBV7-9 to TRBJ2-1; maybe TRBD2 (5 bases). The CDR3 contains 15 residues. Trimming removed 5 bases at V and 8 bases at J, with 19 bases between. In germline, CDR1 is SEHNR, CDR2 FQNEAQ (reference sequence). CDR3 coding DNA: TGTGCCAGCAGCCCGCGTGGAGTGGGAGTCTATGAGCAGTTCTTC. It codes for CASSPRGVGVYEQFF. Supplemented by reference TRBV7-9 and TRBJ2-1, the full variable domain reads DTGVSQNPRHKITKRGQNVTFRCDPISEHNRLYWYRQTLGQGPEFLTYFQNEAQLEKSRLLSDRFSAERPKGSFSTLEIQRTEQGDSAMYLCASSPRGVGVYEQFFGPGTRLTVL.

The rearrangement joins TRBV25-1 to TRBJ2-3; D tentatively reads TRBD1 or TRBD2 (6 bases each). This CDR3 has 15 residues. The V gene lost 5 bases and the J gene lost 5 bases, with 17 bases spanning the gap. Germline lookup yields CDR1 MGHDK and CDR2 SYGVNS. The CDR3 region is CASSLRRGRGDTQYF. Written as DNA, the CDR3 is TGTGCCAGCAGTTTACGTCGGGGGCGCGGAGATACGCAGTATTTT.

The chain combines TRBV5-4 with TRBJ2-5; 9 nucleotides line up with TRBD2. J was trimmed by 5 bases and V by 4 bases; bases with no gene match: 12. Germline assignment: CDR1 SGHNT and CDR2 YYREEE (reference sequence). The CDR3 has 16 residues. CDR3 DNA sequence: TGTGCCAGCAGCGCGGTAGCGGGGGCTACGGGGGAGACCCAGTACTTC. Residues: CASSAVAGATGETQYF.

V is TRBV28 and J is TRBJ1-5, with unresolved D. V shed 4 bases and J shed 2 bases, with 12 bases lying between them. Germline CDR1 and CDR2: MDHEN and SYDVKM. The CDR3 runs to 15 residues. CDR3 bases: TGTGCCAGCAGTTCCGCCCAATTTGGCAATCAGCCCCAGCATTTT. Protein: CASSSAQFGNQPQHF.

The chain recombines TRBV6-5 with TRBJ2-2; D not resolved. Per the germline V gene, CDR1 is MNHEY and CDR2 is SVGAGI. Trimming removed 2 bases at V and 2 bases at J, with 12 bases between. This CDR3 is built from 16 residues. The CDR3 region has the DNA TGTGCCAGCAGTTACCGGCGATCTCAAAACACCGGGGAGCTGTTTTTT. It encodes CASSYRRSQNTGELFF.

V is TRBV5-1 and J is TRBJ1-3, with no clear D. V was pared by 2 bases and J by 4 bases, with 19 bases between. In germline, CDR1 is SGHRS, CDR2 YFSETQ. CDR3 length equals 17 residues. This CDR3 reads CASSFLGPENGGNTIYF. CDR3 sequence (DNA): TGCGCCAGCAGCTTCTTAGGGCCAGAGAATGGCGGAAACACCATATATTTT. Using reference TRBV5-1 and TRBJ1-3 for the parts outside the CDR3, the full variable domain is KAGVTQTPRYLIKTRGQQVTLSCSPISGHRSVSWYQQTPGQGLQFLFEYFSETQRNKGNFPGRFSGRQFSNSRSEMNVSTLELGDSALYLCASSFLGPENGGNTIYFGEGSWLTVV.

There are many counts of this clone. The chain recombines TRBV5-1 with TRBJ1-3; no clear D gene. Trimming left V 0 bases short and J 4 bases short, with 14 bases between. The CDR3 spans 16 residues. The germline CDR1 and CDR2 sequences are SGHRS and YFSETQ. This CDR3 is CASSLEPGSVGNTIYF. CDR3 DNA sequence: TGCGCCAGCAGCTTGGAGCCGGGGTCGGTCGGAAACACCATATATTTT.

This clone turned up a few times. The genes are TRBV4-3 and TRBJ2-7; 12 nucleotides agree with TRBD2. This CDR3 has 15 amino acids. J lost 4 bases, V lost 4 bases, and 5 bases had no gene match. The germline CDR1 and CDR2 sequences are LGHNA and YSLEER. CDR3 nucleotides: TGCGCCAGCAGCCGAGAGACTAGCGGGGGTTACGAGCAGTACTTC. Its translation: CASSRETSGGYEQYF.